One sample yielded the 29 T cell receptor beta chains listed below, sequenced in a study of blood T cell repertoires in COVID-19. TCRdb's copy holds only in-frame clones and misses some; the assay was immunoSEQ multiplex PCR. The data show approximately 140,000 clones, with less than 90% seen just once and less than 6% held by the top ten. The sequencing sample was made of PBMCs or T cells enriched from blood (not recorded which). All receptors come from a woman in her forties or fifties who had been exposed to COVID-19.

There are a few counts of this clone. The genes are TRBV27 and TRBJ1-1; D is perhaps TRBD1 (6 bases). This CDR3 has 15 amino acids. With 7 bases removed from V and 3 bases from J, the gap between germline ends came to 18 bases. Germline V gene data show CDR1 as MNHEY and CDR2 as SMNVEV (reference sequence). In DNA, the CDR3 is TGTGCCAGCACCCCTAGAGGGGGGAGGGACACTGAAGCTTTCTTT. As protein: CASTPRGGRDTEAFF.

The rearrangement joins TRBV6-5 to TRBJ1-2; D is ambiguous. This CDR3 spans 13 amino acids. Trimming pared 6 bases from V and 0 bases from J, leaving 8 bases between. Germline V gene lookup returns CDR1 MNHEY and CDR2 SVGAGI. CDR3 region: CASSLLTNYGYTF. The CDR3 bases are TGTGCCAGCAGCCTCCTAACTAACTATGGCTACACCTTC.

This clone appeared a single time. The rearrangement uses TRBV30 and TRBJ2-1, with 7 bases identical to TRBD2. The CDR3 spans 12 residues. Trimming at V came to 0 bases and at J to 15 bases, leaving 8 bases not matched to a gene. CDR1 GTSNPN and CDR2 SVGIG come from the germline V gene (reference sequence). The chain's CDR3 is CAWSVRGDRMFF. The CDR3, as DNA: TGTGCCTGGAGTGTACGGGGGGACCGGATGTTCTTC.

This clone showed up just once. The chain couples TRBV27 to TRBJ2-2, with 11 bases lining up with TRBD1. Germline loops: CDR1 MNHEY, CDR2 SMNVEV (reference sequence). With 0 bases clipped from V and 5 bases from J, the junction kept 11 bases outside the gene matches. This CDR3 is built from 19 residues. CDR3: CASSLSRPWTGGGTGELFF. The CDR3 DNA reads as TGTGCCAGCAGTTTATCCCGGCCTTGGACAGGGGGCGGAACCGGGGAGCTGTTTTTT.

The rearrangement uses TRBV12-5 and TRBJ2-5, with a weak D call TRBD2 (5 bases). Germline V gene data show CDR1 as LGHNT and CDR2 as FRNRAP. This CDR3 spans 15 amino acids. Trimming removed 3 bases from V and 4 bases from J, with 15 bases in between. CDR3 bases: TGTGCTAGTGGTTTTCCTGGACTGGCGGGAGAGACCCAGTACTTC. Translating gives CASGFPGLAGETQYF.

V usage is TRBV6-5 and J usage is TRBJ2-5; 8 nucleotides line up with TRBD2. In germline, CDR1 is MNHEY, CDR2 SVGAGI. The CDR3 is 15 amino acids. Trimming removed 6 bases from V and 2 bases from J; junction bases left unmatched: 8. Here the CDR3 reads CASRGQRGMQETQYF. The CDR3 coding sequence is TGTGCCAGCAGGGGGCAGCGGGGGATGCAAGAGACCCAGTACTTC.

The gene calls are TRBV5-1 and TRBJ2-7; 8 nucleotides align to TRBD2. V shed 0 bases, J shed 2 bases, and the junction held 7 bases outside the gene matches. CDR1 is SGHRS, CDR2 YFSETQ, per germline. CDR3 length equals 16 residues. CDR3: CASSLVAGNPTYEQYF. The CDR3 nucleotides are TGCGCCAGCAGCTTGGTAGCGGGGAACCCTACCTACGAGCAGTACTTC.

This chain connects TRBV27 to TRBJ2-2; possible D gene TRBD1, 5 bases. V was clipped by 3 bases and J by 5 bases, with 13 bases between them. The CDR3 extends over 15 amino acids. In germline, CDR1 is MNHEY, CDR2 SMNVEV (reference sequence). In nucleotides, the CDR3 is TGTGCCAGCAGTTTCAGGGTCGAGCGAACCGGGGAGCTGTTTTTT. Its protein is CASSFRVERTGELFF.

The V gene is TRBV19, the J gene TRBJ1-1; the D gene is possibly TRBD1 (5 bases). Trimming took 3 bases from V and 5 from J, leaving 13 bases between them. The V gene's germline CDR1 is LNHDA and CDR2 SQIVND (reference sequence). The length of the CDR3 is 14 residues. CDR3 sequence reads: CASSISTGGTEAFF. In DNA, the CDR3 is TGTGCCAGTAGTATTTCCACCGGGGGAACTGAAGCTTTCTTT.

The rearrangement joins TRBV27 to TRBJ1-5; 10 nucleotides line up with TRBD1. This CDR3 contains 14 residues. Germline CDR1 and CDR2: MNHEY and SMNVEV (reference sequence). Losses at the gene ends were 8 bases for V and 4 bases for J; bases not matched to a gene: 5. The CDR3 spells CASRPDRGNQPQHF. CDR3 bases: TGTGCCAGCCGCCCGGACAGGGGGAATCAGCCCCAGCATTTT.

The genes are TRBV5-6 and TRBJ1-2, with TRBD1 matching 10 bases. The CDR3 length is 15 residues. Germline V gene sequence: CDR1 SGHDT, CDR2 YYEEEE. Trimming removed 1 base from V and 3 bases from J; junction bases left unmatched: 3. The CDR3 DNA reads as TGTGCCAGCAGCTTGTGGGACAGGGGATACTATGGCTACACCTTC. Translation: CASSLWDRGYYGYTF.

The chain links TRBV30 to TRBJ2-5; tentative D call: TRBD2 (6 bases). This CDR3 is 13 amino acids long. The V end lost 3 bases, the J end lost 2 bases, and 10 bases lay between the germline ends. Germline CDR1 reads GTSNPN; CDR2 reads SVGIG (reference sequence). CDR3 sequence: CAWRRDRQETQYF. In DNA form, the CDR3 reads TGTGCCTGGAGGCGGGACCGTCAAGAGACCCAGTACTTC.

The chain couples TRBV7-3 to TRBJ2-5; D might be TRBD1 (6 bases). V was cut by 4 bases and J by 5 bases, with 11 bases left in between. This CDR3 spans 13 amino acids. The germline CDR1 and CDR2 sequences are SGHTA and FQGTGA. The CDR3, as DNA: TGTGCCAGCAGCTCAGGGGTCTGGGAGACCCAGTACTTC. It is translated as CASSSGVWETQYF. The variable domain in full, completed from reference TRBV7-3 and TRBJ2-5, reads GAGVSQTPSNKVTEKGKYVELRCDPISGHTALYWYRQSLGQGPEFLIYFQGTGAADDSGLPNDRFFAVRPEGSVSTLKIQRTERGDSAVYLCASSSGVWETQYFGPGTRLLVL.

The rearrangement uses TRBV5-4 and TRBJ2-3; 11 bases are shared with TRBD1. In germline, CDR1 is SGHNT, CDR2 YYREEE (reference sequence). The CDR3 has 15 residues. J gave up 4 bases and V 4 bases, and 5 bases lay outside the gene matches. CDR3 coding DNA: TGTGCCAGCAGCCCGGGGACAGGGGGAGCAGATACGCAGTATTTT. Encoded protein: CASSPGTGGADTQYF. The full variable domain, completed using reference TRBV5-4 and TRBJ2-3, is ETGVTQSPTHLIKTRGQQVTLRCSSQSGHNTVSWYQQALGQGPQFIFQYYREEENGRGNFPPRFSGLQFPNYSSELNVNALELDDSALYLCASSPGTGGADTQYFGPGTRLTVL.

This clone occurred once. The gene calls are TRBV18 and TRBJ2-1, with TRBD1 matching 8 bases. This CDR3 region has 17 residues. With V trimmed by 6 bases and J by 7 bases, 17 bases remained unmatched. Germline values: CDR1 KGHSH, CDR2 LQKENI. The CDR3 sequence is CASSALPTGGTLNEQFF. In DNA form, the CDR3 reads TGTGCCAGCTCCGCCCTCCCCACAGGGGGGACACTAAATGAGCAGTTCTTC. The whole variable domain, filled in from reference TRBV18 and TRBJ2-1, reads NAGVMQNPRHLVRRRGQEARLRCSPMKGHSHVYWYRQLPEEGLKFMVYLQKENIIDESGMPKERFSAEFPKEGPSILRIQQVVRGDSAAYFCASSALPTGGTLNEQFFGPGTRLTVL.

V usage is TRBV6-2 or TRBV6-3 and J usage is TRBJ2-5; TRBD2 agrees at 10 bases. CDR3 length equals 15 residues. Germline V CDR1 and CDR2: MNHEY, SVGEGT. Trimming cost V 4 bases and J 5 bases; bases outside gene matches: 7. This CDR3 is CASSSSGGMGETQYF. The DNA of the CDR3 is TGTGCCAGCAGTTCTAGCGGGGGAATGGGGGAGACCCAGTACTTC.

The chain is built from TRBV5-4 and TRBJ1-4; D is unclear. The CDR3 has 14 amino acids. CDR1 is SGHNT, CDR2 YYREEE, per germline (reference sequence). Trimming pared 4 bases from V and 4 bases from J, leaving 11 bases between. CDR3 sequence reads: CASSASLVNEKLFF. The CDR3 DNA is TGTGCCAGCAGCGCCTCCTTAGTTAATGAAAAACTGTTTTTT.

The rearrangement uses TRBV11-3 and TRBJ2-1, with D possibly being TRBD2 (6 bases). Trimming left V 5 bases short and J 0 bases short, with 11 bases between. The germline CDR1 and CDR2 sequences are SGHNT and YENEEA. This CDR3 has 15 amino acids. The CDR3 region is CASSPDGSSYNEQFF. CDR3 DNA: TGTGCCAGCAGCCCGGACGGGAGCTCCTACAATGAGCAGTTCTTC.

The CDR3 coding sequence is TGTGCCAGTAGTATAAGGACAGGGAGAGGCTATCAGCCCCAGCATTTT. As protein: CASSIRTGRGYQPQHF. This sequence joins TRBV19 and TRBJ1-5, with TRBD1 identical over 8 bases. The ends lost 2 bases at V and 5 bases at J; junction bases unmatched: 8. The germline V gene has CDR1 LNHDA and CDR2 SQIVND (reference sequence). This CDR3 is 16 amino acids long.

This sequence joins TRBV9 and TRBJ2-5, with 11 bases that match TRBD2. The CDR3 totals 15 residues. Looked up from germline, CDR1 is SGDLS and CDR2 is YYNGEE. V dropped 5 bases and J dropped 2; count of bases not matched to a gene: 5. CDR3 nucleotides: TGTGCCAGCAGGAGAGGGACTAGCGGACAAGAGACCCAGTACTTC. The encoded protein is CASRRGTSGQETQYF.

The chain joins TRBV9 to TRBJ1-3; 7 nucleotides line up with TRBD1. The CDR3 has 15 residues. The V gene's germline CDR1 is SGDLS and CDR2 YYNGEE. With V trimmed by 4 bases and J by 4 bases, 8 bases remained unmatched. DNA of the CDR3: TGTGCCAGCAGCCCCGGACAGGCAGACGGAAACACCATATATTTT. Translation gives CASSPGQADGNTIYF. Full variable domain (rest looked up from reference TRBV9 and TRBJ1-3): DSGVTQTPKHLITATGQRVTLRCSPRSGDLSVYWYQQSLDQGLQFLIQYYNGEERAKGNILERFSAQQFPDLHSELNLSSLELGDSALYFCASSPGQADGNTIYFGEGSWLTVV.

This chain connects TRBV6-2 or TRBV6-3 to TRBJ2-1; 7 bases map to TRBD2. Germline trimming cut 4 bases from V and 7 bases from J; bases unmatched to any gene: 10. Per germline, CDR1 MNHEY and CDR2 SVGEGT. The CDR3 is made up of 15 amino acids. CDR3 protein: CASSSGGLGKNEQFF. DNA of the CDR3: TGTGCCAGCAGTTCTGGCGGACTAGGGAAGAATGAGCAGTTCTTC.

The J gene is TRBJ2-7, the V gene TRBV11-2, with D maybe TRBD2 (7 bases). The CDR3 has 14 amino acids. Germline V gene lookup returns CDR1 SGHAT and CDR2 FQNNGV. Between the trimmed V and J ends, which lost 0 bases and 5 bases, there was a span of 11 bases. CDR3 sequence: CASSLDPGGNEQYF. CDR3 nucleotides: TGTGCCAGCAGCTTAGACCCGGGGGGCAACGAGCAGTACTTC.

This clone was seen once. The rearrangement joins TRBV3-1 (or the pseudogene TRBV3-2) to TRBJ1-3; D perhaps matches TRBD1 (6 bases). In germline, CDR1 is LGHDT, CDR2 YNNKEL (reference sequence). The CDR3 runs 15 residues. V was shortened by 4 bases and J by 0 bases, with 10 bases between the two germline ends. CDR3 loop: CASSPDSDSGNTIYF. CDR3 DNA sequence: TGTGCCAGCAGCCCGGACAGTGACTCTGGAAACACCATATATTTT.

For the CDR3, the DNA is TGTGCCAGCACCCCGACAGGGGGCGCACGGGGCTACACCTTC. It yields the protein CASTPTGGARGYTF. V gene TRBV5-6 combines with J gene TRBJ1-2, with 10 bases fitting TRBD1. Germline CDR1 SGHDT, CDR2 YYEEEE. The V segment lost 6 bases and the J segment 8 bases; nucleotides outside the gene matches: 10. The CDR3 is 14 amino acids.

In DNA form, the CDR3 reads TGTGCCAGCAGCAAGGGACAGGGGGAAGGGACCCAGTACTTC. This encodes CASSKGQGEGTQYF. The chain combines TRBV5-5 with TRBJ2-5; 11 nucleotides match TRBD1. The CDR3 has 14 amino acids. The J segment lost 7 bases and the V segment lost 4 bases, leaving 6 bases of the junction unmatched. The germline CDR1 and CDR2 sequences are SGHKS and YYEKEE (reference sequence).

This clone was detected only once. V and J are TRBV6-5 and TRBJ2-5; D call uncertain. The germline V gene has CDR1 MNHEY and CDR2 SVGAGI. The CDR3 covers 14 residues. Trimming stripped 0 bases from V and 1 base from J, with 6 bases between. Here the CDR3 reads CASSYSRSQETQYF. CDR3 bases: TGTGCCAGCAGTTACTCGCGGAGCCAAGAGACCCAGTACTTC.

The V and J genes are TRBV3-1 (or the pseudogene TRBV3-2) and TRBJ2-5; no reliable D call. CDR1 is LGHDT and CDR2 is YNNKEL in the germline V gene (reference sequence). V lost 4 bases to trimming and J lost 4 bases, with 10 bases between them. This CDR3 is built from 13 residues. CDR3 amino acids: CASSLTLPETQYF. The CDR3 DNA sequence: TGTGCCAGCAGCCTTACTCTACCAGAGACCCAGTACTTC.

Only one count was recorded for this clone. CDR3 protein: CASSLGNQRALRNIQYF. The CDR3 bases are TGTGCCAGCAGCTTAGGCAATCAGCGGGCCTTAAGAAACATTCAGTACTTC. The chain has TRBV11-2 and TRBJ2-4; weak D call: TRBD2 (6 bases). The CDR3 is 17 amino acids. V shed 1 base and J shed 6 bases, with 19 bases lying between them. Looked up from germline, CDR1 is SGHAT and CDR2 is FQNNGV.